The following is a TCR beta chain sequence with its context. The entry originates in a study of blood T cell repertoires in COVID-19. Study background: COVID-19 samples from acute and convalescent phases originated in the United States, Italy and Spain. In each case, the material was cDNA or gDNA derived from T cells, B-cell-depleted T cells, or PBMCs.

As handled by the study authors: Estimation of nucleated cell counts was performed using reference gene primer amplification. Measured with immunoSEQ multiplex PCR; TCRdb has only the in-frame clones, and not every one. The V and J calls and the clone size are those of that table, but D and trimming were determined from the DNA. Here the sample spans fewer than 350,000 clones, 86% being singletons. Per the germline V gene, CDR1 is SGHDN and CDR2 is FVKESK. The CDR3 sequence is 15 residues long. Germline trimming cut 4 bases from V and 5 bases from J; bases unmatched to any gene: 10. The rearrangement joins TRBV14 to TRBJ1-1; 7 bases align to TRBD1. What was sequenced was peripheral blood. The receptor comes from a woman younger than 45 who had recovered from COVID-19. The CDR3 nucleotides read TGTGCCAGCAGCCTGGCGGGGACAGAGGGAACTGAAGCTTTCTTT. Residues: CASSLAGTEGTEAFF. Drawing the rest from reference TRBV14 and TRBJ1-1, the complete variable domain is EAGVTQFPSHSVIEKGQTVTLRCDPISGHDNLYWYRRVMGKEIKFLLHFVKESKQDESGMPNNRFLAERTGGTYSTLKVQPAELEDSGVYFCASSLAGTEGTEAFFGQGTRLTVV.